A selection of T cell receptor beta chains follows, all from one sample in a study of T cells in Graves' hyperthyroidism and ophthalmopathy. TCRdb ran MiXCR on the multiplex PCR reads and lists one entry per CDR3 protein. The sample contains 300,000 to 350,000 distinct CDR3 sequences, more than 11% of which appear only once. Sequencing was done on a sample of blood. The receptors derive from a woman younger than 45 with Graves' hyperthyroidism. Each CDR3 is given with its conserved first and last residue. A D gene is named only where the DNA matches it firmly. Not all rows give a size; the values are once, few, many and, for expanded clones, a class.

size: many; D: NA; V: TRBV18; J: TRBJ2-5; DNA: TGTGCCAGCTCACCACTCCGGGATCTCGAGACCCAGTACTTC; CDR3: CASSPLRDLETQYF
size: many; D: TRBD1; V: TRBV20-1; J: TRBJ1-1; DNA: TGCAGTGCTAGAGACACAGGGGCCCAAGCTTTCTTT; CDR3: CSARDTGAQAFF
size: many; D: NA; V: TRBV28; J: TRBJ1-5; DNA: TGTGCCAGCAGTCGGTATCAGCCCCAGCATTTT; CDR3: CASSRYQPQHF
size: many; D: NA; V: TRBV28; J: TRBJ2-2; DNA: TGTGCCAGCAGTCTACAGGGTTTTGGGCTGTTTTTT; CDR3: CASSLQGFGLFF
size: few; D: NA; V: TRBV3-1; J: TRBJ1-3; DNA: TGTGCCAGCAGCCAACGAGGGAGCACCATATATTTT; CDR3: CASSQRGSTIYF
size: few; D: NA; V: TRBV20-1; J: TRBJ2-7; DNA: TGCAGTGCAGCCGGGGGCGAAAGCTCCTACGAGCAGTACTTC; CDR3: CSAAGGESSYEQYF
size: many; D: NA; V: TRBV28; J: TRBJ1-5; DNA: TGTGCCAGCAGTTTATTGGCCAGGGGAGGCCAGCCCCAGCATTTT; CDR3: CASSLLARGGQPQHF
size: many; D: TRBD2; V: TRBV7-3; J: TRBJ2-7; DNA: TGTGCCAGCAGCTTAGAGGCGGGAGGTGGCTACGAGCAGTACTTC; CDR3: CASSLEAGGGYEQYF
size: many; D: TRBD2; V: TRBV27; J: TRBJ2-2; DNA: TGTGCCAGCAGTGCCGTAGCGGGGGGGGAGCTGTTTTTT; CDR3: CASSAVAGGELFF
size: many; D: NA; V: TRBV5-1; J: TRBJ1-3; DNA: TGCGCCAGCAGCTTGCCCGTCCCATCAGGGCCTGGAAACACCATATATTTT; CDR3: CASSLPVPSGPGNTIYF
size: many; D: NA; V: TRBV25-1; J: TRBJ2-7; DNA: TGTGCCAGCAGTGAATATGGGTATCACTACGAGCAGTACTTC; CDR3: CASSEYGYHYEQYF
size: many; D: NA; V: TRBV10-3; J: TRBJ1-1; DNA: TGTGCCATCAGTGAGTACGGGCAGAACACTGAAGCTTTCTTT; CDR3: CAISEYGQNTEAFF
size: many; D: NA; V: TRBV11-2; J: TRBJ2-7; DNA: TGTGCCAGCAGCTTAGGGGAATACGAGCAGTACTTC; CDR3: CASSLGEYEQYF
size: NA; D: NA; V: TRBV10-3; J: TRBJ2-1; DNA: TGTGCCATCAGTGAGTCTGCTAGCTACAATGAGCAGTTCTTC; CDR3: CAISESASYNEQFF
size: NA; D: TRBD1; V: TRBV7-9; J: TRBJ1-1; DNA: TGTGCCAGCAGCTTAGACGCGGGACAGAGGGCTTTCTTT; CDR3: CASSLDAGQRAFF
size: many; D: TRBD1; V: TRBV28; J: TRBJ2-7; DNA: TGTGCCAGCAGTTTACTGGATGCCGGGACAGCACTCCTCGAGCAGTACTTC; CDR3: CASSLLDAGTALLEQYF
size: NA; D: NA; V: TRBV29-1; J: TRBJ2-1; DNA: TGCAGCGTTGAAGGGGTAGGAGAGAGGAGATACAATGAGCAGTTCTTC; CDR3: CSVEGVGERRYNEQFF
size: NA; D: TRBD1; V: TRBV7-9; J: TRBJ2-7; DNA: TGTGCCAGCAGCCGGGGACAGGGTGCCCACGAGCAGTACTTC; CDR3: CASSRGQGAHEQYF
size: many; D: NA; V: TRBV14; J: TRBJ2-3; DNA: TGTGCCAGCAGCCAAGACTCACTAGGGGATACGCAGTATTTT; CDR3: CASSQDSLGDTQYF
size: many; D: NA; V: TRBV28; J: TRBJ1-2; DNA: TGTGCCAGCAACCGGCGTAGGGAACTCAACTATGGCTACACCTTC; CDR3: CASNRRRELNYGYTF
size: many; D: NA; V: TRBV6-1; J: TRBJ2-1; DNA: TGTGCCAGTATTTCGGCGGGAGTTGGGGGCCATGAGCAGTTCTTC; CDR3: CASISAGVGGHEQFF
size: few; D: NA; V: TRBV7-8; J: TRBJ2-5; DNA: TGTGCCAGCAGCCTTACTTGGGGGGTGATCCAAGAGACCCAGTACTTC; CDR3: CASSLTWGVIQETQYF
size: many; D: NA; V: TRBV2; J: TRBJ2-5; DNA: TGTGCCAGCAGTGGTGGCCTAGATAAGAGAACCCAGTACTTC; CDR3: CASSGGLDKRTQYF
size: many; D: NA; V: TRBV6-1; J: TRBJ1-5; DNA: TGTGCCAGCAACAATGACGGGCAGCCCCAGCATTTT; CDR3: CASNNDGQPQHF